These 28 T cell receptor beta chains originate from one sample sequenced in a study of CD8 T cells in ankylosing spondylitis. Study observations and caveats: Among TCR beta sequences, a motif of several highly homologous variants appeared characteristic of ankylosing spondylitis blood.

TCRdb recomputed calls from the 5' RACE reads with MiXCR, one row per CDR3 protein. The table includes 800,000 to 900,000 distinct CDR3 sequences, around 11% detected once. These receptors have no identified antigens. Sequences were obtained from blood, either unsorted or a sorted T cell fraction (not recorded which). These receptors were obtained from a male donor with ankylosing spondylitis.

This clonotype was observed a few times. This chain joins TRBV6-5 and TRBJ2-7; no definite D call. Trimming took 0 bases from V and 8 from J, leaving 14 bases between them. Germline-derived CDR1 and CDR2 are MNHEY and SVGAGI. The CDR3 spans 14 residues. In nucleotides, the CDR3 is TGTGCCAGCAGTTACTCCCGCCCGAATAGCAAGCAGTACTTC. This translates into CASSYSRPNSKQYF.

V gene TRBV20-1 combines with J gene TRBJ2-3, with a weak D call TRBD1 (6 bases). Germline values: CDR1 DFQATT, CDR2 SNEGSKA (reference sequence). The CDR3 loop spans 15 amino acids. The V and J ends lost 3 bases and 7 bases respectively, with 20 bases between them. The CDR3 bases are TGCAGTGCTAGCCGGGACGCAGGGGCACAGAATACGCAGTATTTT. It yields the protein CSASRDAGAQNTQYF.

V usage is TRBV14 and J usage is TRBJ2-1; D possibly corresponds to TRBD1 (5 bases). The V gene's germline CDR1 is SGHDN and CDR2 FVKESK. The CDR3 runs 14 residues. V was trimmed by 5 bases and J by 4 bases, leaving 12 bases between them. The CDR3 nucleotides read TGTGCCAGCAGCAGGGGTCTTAGGTACAATGAGCAGTTCTTC. This sequence encodes CASSRGLRYNEQFF.

This clonotype occurred a few times. In nucleotides, the CDR3 is TGTGCCAGCCGGGAGGGTGCCGTGAGGAACAATGAGCAGTTCTTC. Translating gives CASREGAVRNNEQFF. The chain couples TRBV28 to TRBJ2-1; TRBD2 agrees at 8 bases. The germline gives CDR1 MDHEN, CDR2 SYDVKM. This CDR3 region has 15 residues. Unmatched junction bases numbered 11, after V lost 8 bases and J lost 5 bases.

Many counts were recorded for this clonotype. The rearrangement joins TRBV6-2 or TRBV6-3 to TRBJ1-5, with D tentatively TRBD1 (5 bases). This CDR3 spans 15 amino acids. From germline, CDR1 is MNHEY and CDR2 SVGEGT. V was pared by 6 bases and J by 5 bases, with 17 bases between. CDR3 coding DNA: TGTGCCAGCAGCCGGGGCCTCCGGGGGGATCAGCCCCAGCATTTT. Its protein product is CASSRGLRGDQPQHF.

This clonotype was found many times. This chain joins TRBV6-5 and TRBJ2-3; weak D call: TRBD2 (5 bases). The CDR3 spans 14 residues. Trimming left V 4 bases short and J 3 bases short, with 11 bases between. The germline V gene encodes CDR1 MNHEY and CDR2 SVGAGI. The chain's CDR3 is CASSSSRRTDTQYF. The CDR3 nucleotides are TGTGCCAGCAGTTCGTCCAGGAGGACAGATACGCAGTATTTT.

V is TRBV7-2 and J is TRBJ2-7; 8 nucleotides line up with TRBD2. Germline V gene sequence: CDR1 SGHTA, CDR2 FQGNSA. There are 17 residues in the CDR3. V gave up 2 bases and J gave up 0 bases; unmatched junction bases: 9. The CDR3 DNA is TGTGCCAGCAGCTTACGTTCGGCACTAGCGGCCTCCTACGAGCAGTACTTC. Translation gives CASSLRSALAASYEQYF.

This clonotype was seen a few times. This chain connects TRBV7-2 to TRBJ2-6; no definite D call. The CDR3 is made up of 15 amino acids. Trimming took 4 bases from V and 2 from J, leaving 9 bases between them. CDR1 and CDR2 from the germline V gene are SGHTA and FQGNSA. Here the CDR3 DNA reads TGTGCCAGCAGCTGGAAGGCGGCTGGGGCCAACGTCCTGACTTTC. This gives the protein CASSWKAAGANVLTF.

In its sample, this clonotype was seen many times. The chain employs TRBV5-1 and TRBJ2-1; 9 nucleotides align to TRBD1. With V trimmed by 3 bases and J by 8 bases, 12 bases remained unmatched. Germline V CDR1 and CDR2: SGHRS, YFSETQ. This CDR3 is 16 amino acids long. For the CDR3, the DNA is TGCGCCAGCAGCTGGACGCTCCAGGGACAGGGATATGAGCAGTTCTTC. As protein: CASSWTLQGQGYEQFF.

This clonotype was seen ten or more times. CDR3 DNA sequence: TGCAGTGCGAGCGACAGGGGCTATGGCTACACCTTC. Its translation: CSASDRGYGYTF. This chain links TRBV20-1 with TRBJ1-2; 8 bases agree with TRBD1. Germline values: CDR1 DFQATT, CDR2 SNEGSKA (reference sequence). V shed 6 bases and J 4 bases; nucleotides not matched to a gene: 4. The CDR3 contains 12 residues.

The rearrangement joins TRBV4-3 to TRBJ1-1; TRBD1 aligns across 8 bases. The CDR3 runs to 15 residues. Germline CDR1 reads LGHNA; CDR2 reads YSLEER. V was clipped by 4 bases and J by 5 bases; unmatched bases: 9. CDR3 coding DNA: TGCGCCAGCAGCCCGCTATTCAGGGGGCGAACTGAAGCTTTCTTT. The encoded protein is CASSPLFRGRTEAFF.

The sample holds one count of this clonotype. The genes are TRBV20-1 and TRBJ2-1; 8 bases are a match to TRBD2. Germline loops: CDR1 DFQATT, CDR2 SNEGSKA (reference sequence). V shed 0 bases and J 4 bases; nucleotides not matched to a gene: 8. CDR3 size: 16 residues. The CDR3 loop reads CSARDSTSVHYNEQFF. The DNA of the CDR3 is TGCAGTGCTAGAGACTCGACTAGCGTACATTACAATGAGCAGTTCTTC.

This clonotype was seen a few times. This rearrangement joins TRBV10-3 to TRBJ2-5, with 10 bases fitting TRBD2. This CDR3 comprises 16 residues. V lost 3 bases to trimming and J lost 5 bases; unmatched junction nucleotides: 9. The germline V gene encodes CDR1 ENHRY and CDR2 SYGVKD. CDR3 nucleotides: TGTGCCATCAGTGAAGGAAGCGGGGGGGTGCGGGAGACCCAGTACTTC. This sequence encodes CAISEGSGGVRETQYF.

The sample holds a few counts of this clonotype. The V and J genes are TRBV5-6 and TRBJ1-1; TRBD1 matches 7 bases. Per germline, CDR1 SGHDT and CDR2 YYEEEE. The CDR3 consists of 15 residues. V lost 3 bases and J lost 4; bases outside the gene matches: 9. The DNA for the CDR3 is TGTGCCAGCAGCTACCTCCGACAGGGAGGCACTGAAGCTTTCTTT. The encoded protein is CASSYLRQGGTEAFF. Supplemented by reference TRBV5-6 and TRBJ1-1, the full variable domain reads DAGVTQSPTHLIKTRGQQVTLRCSPKSGHDTVSWYQQALGQGPQFIFQYYEEEERQRGNFPDRFSGHQFPNYSSELNVNALLLGDSALYLCASSYLRQGGTEAFFGQGTRLTVV.

V is TRBV5-1 and J is TRBJ2-3; D may be TRBD2 (6 bases). The CDR3 runs 15 residues. Looked up from germline, CDR1 is SGHRS and CDR2 is YFSETQ. Trimming shortened V by 4 bases and J by 4 bases, and 16 bases separated the two germline ends. Written as DNA, the CDR3 is TGCGCCAGCAGCCGTTTCCCGGGACTCCCAGATACGCAGTATTTT. Amino acid sequence: CASSRFPGLPDTQYF.

This clonotype has only a few counts. The chain links TRBV5-1 to TRBJ2-3, with D possibly being TRBD1 (5 bases). The CDR3 sequence is 16 residues long. Trimming cost V 4 bases and J 2 bases, with 17 bases left between them. The V gene's germline CDR1 is SGHRS and CDR2 YFSETQ. This CDR3 reads CASSPRGAPNTDTQYF. The CDR3 DNA reads TGCGCCAGCAGCCCCCGTGGGGCACCTAACACAGATACGCAGTATTTT.

The V and J genes are TRBV15 and TRBJ1-4; D possibly corresponds to TRBD1 (5 bases). Germline assignment: CDR1 LNHNV and CDR2 YYDKDF (reference sequence). The germline V and J ends were trimmed by 5 bases and 5 bases, with 12 bases remaining between them. The CDR3 sequence is 14 residues long. The CDR3 coding sequence is TGTGCCACCAGCCCGGGACGGCGGAATGAAAAACTGTTTTTT. Protein product: CATSPGRRNEKLFF.

This clonotype was counted ten times or more. The rearrangement uses TRBV5-1 and TRBJ1-1, with D possibly matching TRBD1 (6 bases). Trimming took off 3 bases at V and 6 bases at J, with 12 bases between the two ends. Germline lookup yields CDR1 SGHRS and CDR2 YFSETQ. The length of the CDR3 is 13 residues. This chain's CDR3 is CASSSTGQPEAFF. The CDR3, as DNA: TGCGCCAGCAGCTCGACAGGACAGCCTGAAGCTTTCTTT. Supplemented by reference TRBV5-1 and TRBJ1-1, the full variable domain reads KAGVTQTPRYLIKTRGQQVTLSCSPISGHRSVSWYQQTPGQGLQFLFEYFSETQRNKGNFPGRFSGRQFSNSRSEMNVSTLELGDSALYLCASSSTGQPEAFFGQGTRLTVV.

This rearrangement joins TRBV28 to TRBJ2-3; D may be TRBD2 (7 bases). The CDR3 contains 15 residues. The germline V gene encodes CDR1 MDHEN and CDR2 SYDVKM. Trimming pared 4 bases from V and 5 bases from J, leaving 16 bases between. In nucleotides, the CDR3 is TGTGCCAGCAGTTCCGCGGGGGCTGCTGGAGATACGCAGTATTTT. This translates into CASSSAGAAGDTQYF.

This clonotype was counted between two and nine times. The V gene is TRBV6-5, the J gene TRBJ1-5; maybe TRBD1 (5 bases). The CDR3 contains 16 residues. V was trimmed by 1 base and J by 4 bases, leaving 14 bases between them. Per germline, CDR1 MNHEY and CDR2 SVGAGI. In nucleotides, the CDR3 is TGTGCCAGCAGTTACTGGGGCAGGGATCTTAATCAGCCCCAGCATTTT. This translates into CASSYWGRDLNQPQHF.

This rearrangement joins TRBV2 to TRBJ2-1; no clear D. Per germline, CDR1 SNHLY and CDR2 FYNNEI. The CDR3 has 12 amino acids. V lost 3 bases to trimming and J lost 10 bases, with 10 bases between them. CDR3 region: CASSDEVREQFF. In DNA, the CDR3 is TGTGCCAGCAGTGATGAGGTTCGAGAGCAGTTCTTC.

In its sample, this clonotype was seen a few times. The chain employs TRBV18 and TRBJ1-6; D remains unclear. With 4 bases removed from V and 8 bases from J, the gap between germline ends came to 18 bases. The CDR3 extends over 16 amino acids. Germline loops: CDR1 KGHSH, CDR2 LQKENI. The DNA for the CDR3 is TGTGCCAGCTCACTTCCCAACCTGAGCTCTGATTCACCCCTCCACTTT. Its translation: CASSLPNLSSDSPLHF.

The chain has TRBV12-3 or TRBV12-4 and TRBJ2-5, with a tentative D call TRBD1 (5 bases). The V end was cut by 5 bases, the J end by 1 base, with 14 bases between. The CDR3 is made up of 15 amino acids. Here the CDR3 reads CASSLTTGLQETQYF. The CDR3 DNA reads TGTGCCAGCAGTCTGACCACAGGTCTCCAAGAGACCCAGTACTTC.

This chain uses TRBV5-1 with TRBJ2-5; possibly TRBD1 for D (6 bases). In germline, CDR1 is SGHRS, CDR2 YFSETQ. The CDR3 has 16 residues. V was trimmed by 4 bases and J by 2 bases, leaving 18 bases between them. The CDR3 DNA reads TGCGCCAGCAGCCCGGACAGAAGGACAGAACAAGAGACCCAGTACTTC. This codes for CASSPDRRTEQETQYF.

This clonotype was found many times. The chain has TRBV6-1 and TRBJ2-7; D is possibly TRBD1 (6 bases). The germline gives CDR1 MNHNS, CDR2 SASEGT. Deletions cut 3 bases from V and 4 bases from J, with 19 bases between. The CDR3 covers 16 residues. Here the CDR3 reads CASSDLVVQGKYEQYF. The CDR3 coding sequence is TGTGCCAGCAGTGACTTGGTAGTTCAGGGGAAGTACGAGCAGTACTTC.

The chain links TRBV6-5 to TRBJ1-2; possible D gene TRBD1, 6 bases. Trimming shortened V by 0 bases and J by 4 bases, and 12 bases separated the two germline ends. Germline V gene sequence: CDR1 MNHEY, CDR2 SVGAGI. The CDR3 totals 15 residues. The CDR3: CASSYSTGAPYGYTF. The CDR3 nucleotides read TGTGCCAGCAGTTACTCGACGGGGGCGCCCTATGGCTACACCTTC.

Only a few counts were recorded for this clonotype. The rearrangement links TRBV28 to TRBJ2-3; TRBD1 matches 8 bases. V trimming: 4 bases; J trimming: 4 bases; junction bases outside the gene matches: 4. Germline CDR1 reads MDHEN; CDR2 reads SYDVKM. The CDR3 runs 14 residues. CDR3 sequence (DNA): TGTGCCAGCAGTTCAGGGGGCAGGGCAGATACGCAGTATTTT. Translating gives CASSSGGRADTQYF.

This clonotype has at least ten counts. The rearrangement joins TRBV29-1 to TRBJ1-3; D unresolved. CDR3 length: 12 residues. The V end was cut by 2 bases, the J end by 4 bases, with 6 bases between. CDR1 is SQVTM and CDR2 is ANQGSEA in the germline V gene. CDR3 loop: CSVEPEGNTIYF. CDR3 nucleotide sequence: TGCAGCGTTGAACCCGAAGGAAACACCATATATTTT.